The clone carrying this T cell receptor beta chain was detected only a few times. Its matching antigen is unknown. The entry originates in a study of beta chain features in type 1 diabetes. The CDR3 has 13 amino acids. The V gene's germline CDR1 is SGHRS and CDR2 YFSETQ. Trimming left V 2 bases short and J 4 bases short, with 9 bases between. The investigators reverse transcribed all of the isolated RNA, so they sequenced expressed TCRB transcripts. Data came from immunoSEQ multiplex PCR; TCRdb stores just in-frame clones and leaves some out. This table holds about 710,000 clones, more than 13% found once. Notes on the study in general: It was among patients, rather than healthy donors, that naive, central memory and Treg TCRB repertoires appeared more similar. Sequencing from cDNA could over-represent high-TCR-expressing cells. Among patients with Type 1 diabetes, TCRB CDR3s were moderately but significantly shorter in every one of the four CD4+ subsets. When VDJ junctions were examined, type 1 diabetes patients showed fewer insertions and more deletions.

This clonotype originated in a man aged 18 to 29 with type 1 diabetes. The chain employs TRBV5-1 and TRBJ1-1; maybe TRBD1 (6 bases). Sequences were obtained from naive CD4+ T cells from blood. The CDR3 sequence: CASSLQGPTEAFF. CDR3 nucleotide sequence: TGCGCCAGCAGCTTACAGGGTCCCACTGAAGCTTTCTTT.